The clone carrying this T cell receptor (beta chain) came up many times. The antigen is unknown. The investigators amplified TCR beta CDR3 regions from RNA transcripts. RT-PCR in the first round (using the HTBI primer set) targeted the TCR CDR3. Each CDR3 protein gets one entry after TCRdb re-called the multiplex PCR reads with MiXCR. The sample holds about 410,000 distinct CDR3 sequences, roughly 15% seen once. Germline V gene data show CDR1 as SGHTA and CDR2 as FQGNSA. There are 13 residues in the CDR3. Trimming took off 5 bases at V and 4 bases at J, with 9 bases between the two ends. This specimen belongs to a study of T cells in Graves' hyperthyroidism and ophthalmopathy. Findings of the study overall: A model using 13 V-J features told ophthalmopathy apart from stable hyperthyroidism.

The sample taken for sequencing was blood. The chain joins TRBV7-2 to TRBJ1-3; tentatively, D is TRBD1 (6 bases). The TCR was taken from a man aged 18 to 29 with Graves' ophthalmopathy. CDR3 DNA: TGTGCCAGCAGCGTTCAGGGGGGAAACACCATATATTTT. It specifies CASSVQGGNTIYF.